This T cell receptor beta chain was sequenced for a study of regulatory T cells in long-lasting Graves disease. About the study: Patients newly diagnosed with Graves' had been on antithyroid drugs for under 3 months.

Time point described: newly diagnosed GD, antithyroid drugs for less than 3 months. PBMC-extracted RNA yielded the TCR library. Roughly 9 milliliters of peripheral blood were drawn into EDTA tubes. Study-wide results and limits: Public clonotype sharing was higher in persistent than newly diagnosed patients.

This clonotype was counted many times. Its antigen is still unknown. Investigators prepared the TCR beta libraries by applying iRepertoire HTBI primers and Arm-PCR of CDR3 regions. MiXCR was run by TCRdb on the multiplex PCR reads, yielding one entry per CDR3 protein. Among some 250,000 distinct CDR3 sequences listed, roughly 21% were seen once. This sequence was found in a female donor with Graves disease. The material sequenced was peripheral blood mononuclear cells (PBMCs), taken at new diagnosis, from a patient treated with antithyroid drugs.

This CDR3 is CASSFGGMGNEQFF. CDR3 DNA sequence: TGTGCCAGCAGCTTCGGGGGGATGGGGAATGAGCAGTTCTTC. The chain is built from TRBV11-3 and TRBJ2-1; 7 bases fit TRBD2. Germline lookup yields CDR1 SGHNT and CDR2 YENEEA. This CDR3 contains 14 residues. The J segment lost 7 bases and the V segment lost 3 bases, leaving 6 bases of the junction unmatched.